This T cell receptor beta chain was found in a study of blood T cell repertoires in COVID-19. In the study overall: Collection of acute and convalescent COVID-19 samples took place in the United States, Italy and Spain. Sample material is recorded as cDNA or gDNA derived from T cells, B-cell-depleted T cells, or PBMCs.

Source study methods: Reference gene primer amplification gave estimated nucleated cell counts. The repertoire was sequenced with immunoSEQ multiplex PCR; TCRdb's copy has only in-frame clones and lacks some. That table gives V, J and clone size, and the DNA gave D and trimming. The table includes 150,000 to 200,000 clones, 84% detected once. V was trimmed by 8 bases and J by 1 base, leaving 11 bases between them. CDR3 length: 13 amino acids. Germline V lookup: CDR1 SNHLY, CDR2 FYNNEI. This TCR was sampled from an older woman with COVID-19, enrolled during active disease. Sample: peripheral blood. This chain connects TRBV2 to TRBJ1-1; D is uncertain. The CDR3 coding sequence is TGTGCCAGCTCTGACATGGGGAACACTGAAGCTTTCTTT. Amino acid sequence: CASSDMGNTEAFF.